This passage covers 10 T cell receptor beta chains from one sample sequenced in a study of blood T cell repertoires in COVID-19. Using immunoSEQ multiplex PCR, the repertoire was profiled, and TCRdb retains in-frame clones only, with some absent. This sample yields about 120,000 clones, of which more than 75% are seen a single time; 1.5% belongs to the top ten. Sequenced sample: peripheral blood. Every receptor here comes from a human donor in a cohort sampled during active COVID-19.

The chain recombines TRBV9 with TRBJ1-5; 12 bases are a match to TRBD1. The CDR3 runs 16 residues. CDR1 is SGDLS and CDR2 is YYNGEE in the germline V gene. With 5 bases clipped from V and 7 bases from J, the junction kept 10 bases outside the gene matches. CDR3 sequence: CASSAGTGGASQPQHF. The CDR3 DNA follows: TGTGCCAGCAGTGCCGGGACAGGGGGCGCGAGCCAGCCCCAGCATTTT.

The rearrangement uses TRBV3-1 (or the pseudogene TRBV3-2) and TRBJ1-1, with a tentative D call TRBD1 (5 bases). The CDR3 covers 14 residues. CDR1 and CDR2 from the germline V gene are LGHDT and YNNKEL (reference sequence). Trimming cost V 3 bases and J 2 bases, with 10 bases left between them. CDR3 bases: TGTGCCAGCAGCCACCGCGACAGAAACACTGAAGCTTTCTTT. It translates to CASSHRDRNTEAFF.

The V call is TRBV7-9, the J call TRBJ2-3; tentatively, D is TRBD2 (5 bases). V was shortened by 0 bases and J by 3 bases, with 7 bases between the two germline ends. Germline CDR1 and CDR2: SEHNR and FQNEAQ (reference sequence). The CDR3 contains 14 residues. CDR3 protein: CASSLAGGTDTQYF. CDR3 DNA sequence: TGTGCCAGCAGCTTAGCCGGCGGGACAGATACGCAGTATTTT.

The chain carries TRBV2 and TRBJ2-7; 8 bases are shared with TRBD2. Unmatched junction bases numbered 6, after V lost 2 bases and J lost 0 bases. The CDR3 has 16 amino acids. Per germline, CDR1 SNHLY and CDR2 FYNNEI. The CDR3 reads CASSELLAGPSYEQYF. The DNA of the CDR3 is TGTGCCAGCAGTGAACTCCTAGCGGGTCCCTCCTACGAGCAGTACTTC.

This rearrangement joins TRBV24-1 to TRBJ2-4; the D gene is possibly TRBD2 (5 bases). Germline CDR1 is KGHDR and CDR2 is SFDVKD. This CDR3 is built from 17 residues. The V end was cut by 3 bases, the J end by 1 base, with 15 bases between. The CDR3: CATSDPAAPGAKNIQYF. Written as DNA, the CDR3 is TGTGCCACCAGTGATCCGGCTGCCCCGGGGGCCAAAAACATTCAGTACTTC.

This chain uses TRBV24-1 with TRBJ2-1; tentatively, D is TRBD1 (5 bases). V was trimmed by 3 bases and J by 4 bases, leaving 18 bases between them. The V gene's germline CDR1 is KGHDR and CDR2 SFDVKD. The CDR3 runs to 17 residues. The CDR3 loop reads CATSDPIGAGAYNEQFF. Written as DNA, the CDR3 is TGTGCCACCAGTGATCCCATTGGGGCAGGAGCTTACAATGAGCAGTTCTTC.

The CDR3 coding sequence is TGTGCCAGCAGTTCCGCCGGGACTTCAAATGGCGAGCAGTACTTC. It codes for CASSSAGTSNGEQYF. The V call is TRBV6-5, the J call TRBJ2-7; possible D gene TRBD2, 6 bases. CDR1 is MNHEY and CDR2 is SVGAGI in the germline V gene. V dropped 4 bases and J dropped 6 bases, with 19 bases sitting between them. The CDR3 is 15 residues long.

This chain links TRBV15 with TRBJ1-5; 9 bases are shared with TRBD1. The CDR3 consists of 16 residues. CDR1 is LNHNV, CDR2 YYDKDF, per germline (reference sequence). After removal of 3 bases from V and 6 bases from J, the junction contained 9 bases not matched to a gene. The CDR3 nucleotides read TGTGCCACCAGCAGTGTGGACAGGGGCGGGGTTCAGCCCCAGCATTTT. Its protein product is CATSSVDRGGVQPQHF.

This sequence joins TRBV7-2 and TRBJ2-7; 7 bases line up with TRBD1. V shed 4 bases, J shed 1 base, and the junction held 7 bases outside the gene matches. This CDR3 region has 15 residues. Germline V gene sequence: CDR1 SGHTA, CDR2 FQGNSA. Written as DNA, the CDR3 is TGTGCCAGCAGCTCGACAGGGATCGGTTCCTACGAGCAGTACTTC. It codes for CASSSTGIGSYEQYF.

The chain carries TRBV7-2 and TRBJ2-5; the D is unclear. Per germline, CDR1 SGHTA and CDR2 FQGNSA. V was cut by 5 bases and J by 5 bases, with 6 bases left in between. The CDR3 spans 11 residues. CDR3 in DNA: TGTGCCAGCAGCCTCTTGGAGACCCAGTACTTC. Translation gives CASSLLETQYF.